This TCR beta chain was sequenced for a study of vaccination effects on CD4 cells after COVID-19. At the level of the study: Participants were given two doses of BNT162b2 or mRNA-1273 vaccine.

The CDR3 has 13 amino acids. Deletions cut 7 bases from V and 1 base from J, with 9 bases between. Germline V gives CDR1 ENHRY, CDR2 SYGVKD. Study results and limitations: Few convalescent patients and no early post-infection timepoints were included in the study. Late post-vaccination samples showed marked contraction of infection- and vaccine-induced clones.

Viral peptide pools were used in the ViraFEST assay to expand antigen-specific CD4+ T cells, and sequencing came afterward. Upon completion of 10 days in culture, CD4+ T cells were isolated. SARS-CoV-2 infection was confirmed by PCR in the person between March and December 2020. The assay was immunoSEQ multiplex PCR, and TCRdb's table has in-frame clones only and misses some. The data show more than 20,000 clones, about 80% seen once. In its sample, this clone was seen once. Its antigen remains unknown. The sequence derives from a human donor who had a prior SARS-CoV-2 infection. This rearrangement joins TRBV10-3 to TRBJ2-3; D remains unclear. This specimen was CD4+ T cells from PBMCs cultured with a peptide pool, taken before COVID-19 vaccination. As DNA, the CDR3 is TGTGCCATCACATCGTCTGGCACAGATACGCAGTATTTT. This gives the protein CAITSSGTDTQYF.